Listed below are T cell receptor beta chains from one sample, sequenced in a study of metastatic and nonmetastatic thyroid tumors. TCRdb reprocessed the PCR reads using MiXCR. The sample lists 35,000 to 50,000 clones; around 2.9% were seen once. Material for sequencing was blood. The receptor set was obtained from a female donor with papillary thyroid cancer or a benign thyroid nodule (not recorded which). Some clones in this sample may be carry-over from other donors' samples. Both conserved end residues are part of each CDR3. The D gene is left open where the match is weak. Some rows mark clone size as missing; the rest say once, few, many or name a class of expanded clone.

clone_size d_call j_call v_call cdr3_nt cdr3_aa
. . TRBJ2-7 TRBV10-1 TGCGCCAGCAGTGAGTCTGTTCTCTCCGAGCAGTACTTC CASSESVLSEQYF
few . TRBJ1-1 TRBV7-2 TGTGCCAGCAGCTTGGGACCGTCGAACACTGAAGCTTTCTTT CASSLGPSNTEAFF
. TRBD1 TRBJ2-7 TRBV27 TGTGCCAGCAGTGAAACCGGGACAGGCTCCCACGAGCAGTACTTC CASSETGTGSHEQYF
many TRBD1 TRBJ2-5 TRBV6-1 TGTGCCAGCGGGGGGGGACAGGGACGGCTGGAAGAGACCCAGTACTTC CASGGGQGRLEETQYF
many TRBD1 TRBJ2-7 TRBV4-1 TGCGCCAGCAGCCAAGTCCCAGGGGGCAGGTACGAGCAGTACTTC CASSQVPGGRYEQYF
. . TRBJ1-1 TRBV6-1 TGTGCCAGTAGTGGGGAGGCGAACACTGAAGCTTTCTTT CASSGEANTEAFF
many TRBD2 TRBJ2-1 TRBV20-1 TGCAGTGCTAGAGCTGGGACTAGCGGGGGGTACAATGAGCAGTTCTTC CSARAGTSGGYNEQFF
few . TRBJ2-5 TRBV20-1 TGCAGTGCTATCACAGAACAAGAGACCCAGTACTTC CSAITEQETQYF
many TRBD2 TRBJ2-5 TRBV6-1 TGTGCCAGCAGTACACTAGCGGGAGAGACCCAGTACTTC CASSTLAGETQYF
few . TRBJ1-5 TRBV7-2 TGTGCCAGCAGCTTCTTCCGGGATCAGCCCCAGCATTTT CASSFFRDQPQHF
. TRBD2 TRBJ2-3 TRBV28 TGTTCCAGCAGAGGGGGACTAGCGGGAGGGACAAATACGCAGTATTTT CSSRGGLAGGTNTQYF
. . TRBJ2-2 TRBV11-2 TGTGCCAGCTCATTCCGGGGCCCGAACACCGGGGAGCTGTTTTTT CASSFRGPNTGELFF
. . TRBJ1-6 TRBV6-9 TGTGCCAGCAGTTTCAGGGGCTGGTATTCACCCCTCCACTTT CASSFRGWYSPLHF
many TRBD1 TRBJ1-4 TRBV3-1 TGTGCCAGCAGCCCTGGGACAGGCGGAGATGAAAAACTGTTTTTT CASSPGTGGDEKLFF
. . TRBJ2-6 TRBV27 TGTGCCAGCACCGTAAGCAGGGGCCCCTCTAGGGGCAACGTCCTGACTTTC CASTVSRGPSRGNVLTF
few . TRBJ1-5 TRBV27 TGTGCCAGCAGACTTGGACAGTTAAGCAATCAGCCCCAGCATTTT CASRLGQLSNQPQHF
. TRBD1 TRBJ1-3 TRBV6-1 TGTGCCAGCAGTGAAGCAGGGGGCGCCGGAAGGGACACCATATATTTT CASSEAGGAGRDTIYF
many . TRBJ2-3 TRBV3-1 TGTGCCAGCAGCCGGACCGGCACCAGAGATACGCAGTATTTT CASSRTGTRDTQYF
. . TRBJ2-7 TRBV11-2 TGTGCCAGCAGCCCAGGAGAGTATATTGGAGGATACGAGCAGTACTTC CASSPGEYIGGYEQYF
. . TRBJ1-2 TRBV27 TGTGCCAGCAGTTTAAGCGGCAGAAGCTACACCTTC CASSLSGRSYTF
many TRBD2 TRBJ2-1 TRBV5-1 TGCGCCAGCAGCTTAGGACTAGCCTACAATGAGCAGTTCTTC CASSLGLAYNEQFF
many . TRBJ2-2 TRBV2 TGTGCCAGCAGTTCTGAGGGAGGCGGGGAGCTGTTTTTT CASSSEGGGELFF
many . TRBJ1-2 TRBV7-9 TGTGCCAGCAGCCCTGGGGGCGGTGACTCGATGGGCTACACCTTC CASSPGGGDSMGYTF
many . TRBJ2-1 TRBV12-3/TRBV12-4 TGTGCCAGCAGCCCGACCACCTTCAATGAGCAGTTCTTC CASSPTTFNEQFF
. TRBD2 TRBJ2-4 TRBV20-1 TGCAGTGCTAGAGATGCGGGGGGCTGGGGGAACATTCAGTACTTC CSARDAGGWGNIQYF
many . TRBJ2-3 TRBV10-1 TGCGCCAGCAGTGAATCGACCCATAGCACAGATACGCAGTATTTT CASSESTHSTDTQYF
few . TRBJ2-3 TRBV2 TGTGCCAGCAGTGGGGACCGACTCCACACAGATACGCAGTATTTT CASSGDRLHTDTQYF
large . TRBJ2-7 TRBV28 TGTGCCAGCAGTTTATTACGTTGGGCCGCCTTCTCCTACGAGCAGTACTTC CASSLLRWAAFSYEQYF
many . TRBJ2-5 TRBV18 TGTGCCAGCTCACTCCTGAGGGAAGAGACCCAGTACTTC CASSLLREETQYF
many TRBD1 TRBJ1-2 TRBV20-1 TGCAGTGCTAGTCGGGACAGAGGGCCCGCTAACTATGGCTACACCTTC CSASRDRGPANYGYTF
few TRBD1 TRBJ2-5 TRBV6-1 TGTGCCAGCAGGACAGGGTTCGGGGAGACCCAGTACTTC CASRTGFGETQYF
. TRBD2 TRBJ2-3 TRBV12-3/TRBV12-4 TGTGCCAGCACTGCCGGGACTAGAGAAGCGAAGACGCAGTATTTT CASTAGTREAKTQYF
many . TRBJ2-3 TRBV2 TGTGCCAGCAGTCACAGTCGGGCGACAGATACGCAGTATTTT CASSHSRATDTQYF
. TRBD2 TRBJ2-7 TRBV7-2 TGTGCCAGCAACATGCTAGCGGGCTCCTACGAGCAGTACTTC CASNMLAGSYEQYF
few TRBD2 TRBJ2-1 TRBV12-3/TRBV12-4 TGTGCCAGCTCTAAACACCCGGGACTAGATAACAATGAGCAGTTCTTC CASSKHPGLDNNEQFF
. . TRBJ2-2 TRBV12-3/TRBV12-4 TGTGCCAGCAGTTACCGACAGGCCAACACCGGGGAGCTGTTTTTT CASSYRQANTGELFF
. TRBD1 TRBJ2-3 TRBV19 TGTGCCAGTAGTCCGGGACAGGGAGTTTTGGATACGCAGTATTTT CASSPGQGVLDTQYF
many . TRBJ2-1 TRBV20-1 TGCAGTGCTAGTCGGGGGTGGCCCTACAATGAGCAGTTCTTC CSASRGWPYNEQFF
many . TRBJ2-6 TRBV19 TGTGCCAGTAGTGCAGGGGCCAACTCTGGGGCCAACGTCCTGACTTTC CASSAGANSGANVLTF
many . TRBJ2-3 TRBV5-1 TGCGCCAGCAGCTTAGATACGGGCACAGATACGCAGTATTTT CASSLDTGTDTQYF
. TRBD2 TRBJ2-1 TRBV7-8 TGTGCCAGCACCCGACTCGGACTAGCGAGCCACAATGAGCAGTTCTTC CASTRLGLASHNEQFF
. TRBD1 TRBJ1-1 TRBV18 TGTGCCAGCTCACCGGACAGGTTGAACACTGAAGCTTTCTTT CASSPDRLNTEAFF
. TRBD2 TRBJ2-1 TRBV27 TGTGCCAGCAGGAGTCTAGCGGGAGGACACAATGAGCAGTTCTTC CASRSLAGGHNEQFF
many . TRBJ2-3 TRBV4-1 TGCGCCAGCAGCCAAGATCTGAAGGGCGTCGGACAGATAAGCACAGATACGCAGTATTTT CASSQDLKGVGQISTDTQYF
. . TRBJ1-6 TRBV27 TGTGCCAGCAGGGGGACAAAATCACCCCTCCACTTT CASRGTKSPLHF
few TRBD1 TRBJ2-2 TRBV24-1 TGTGCCACCAGTGCCGGGACAGGGTTAGACACCGGGGAGCTGTTTTTT CATSAGTGLDTGELFF
few TRBD1 TRBJ1-2 TRBV20-1 TGCAGTGCTGAAACCCAGACAGGGGAGGGCTACACCTTC CSAETQTGEGYTF